This note documents a single T cell receptor (beta chain) sequence. In the source study's methods: Amplification with reference gene primers provided the estimates of nucleated cell counts. Some clones are missing from TCRdb's copy, which holds only in-frame ones; the method was immunoSEQ multiplex PCR. V and J calls and clone size are as listed in that table; D and trimming were resolved from the DNA. The data contain about 200,000 clones, 80% to 90% of them singletons. This entry is derived from a study of blood T cell repertoires in COVID-19. Whole-study context: Spain, Italy and the United States supplied samples that represented acute and convalescent COVID-19.

Germline trimming cut 1 base from V and 6 bases from J; bases unmatched to any gene: 6. This CDR3 has 16 residues. Germline assignment: CDR1 LGHDT and CDR2 YNNKEL (reference sequence). The sequencing sample was made of peripheral blood. The genes are TRBV3-1 (or the pseudogene TRBV3-2) and TRBJ2-1; TRBD2 aligns across 10 bases. The sequence was collected from a woman aged 80 or over with acute or convalescent COVID-19. The CDR3 coding sequence is TGTGCCAGCAGCCAAGGACGACTAGCGGGCCTCAATGAGCAGTTCTTC. Residues: CASSQGRLAGLNEQFF.